The 31 T cell receptor beta chains given below trace back to one sample, sequenced in a study of graft-versus-host responses after intestinal transplantation. This table comes from immunoSEQ multiplex PCR, and its TCRdb copy is limited to in-frame clones, with some not included. Found here are tens of thousands of clones, roughly 87% of them singletons; the top ten hold about 4%. The sequencing here drew on PBMCs, taken about 990 days after transplant. Every receptor here comes from a human patient who received an intestinal transplant, so some T cells may come from the graft donor.

This chain uses TRBV7-9 with TRBJ2-2; TRBD1 or TRBD2 may be the D gene (5 bases each). V dropped 0 bases and J dropped 4 bases, with 6 bases sitting between them. This CDR3 has 14 amino acids. The V gene's germline CDR1 is SEHNR and CDR2 FQNEAQ (reference sequence). The CDR3 here is CASSLAGTTGELFF. The CDR3 nucleotides read TGTGCCAGCAGCTTAGCAGGGACCACCGGGGAGCTGTTTTTT.

V and J are TRBV2 and TRBJ2-5; 10 bases are a match to TRBD2. The germline gives CDR1 SNHLY, CDR2 FYNNEI. The CDR3 is 15 amino acids. J was trimmed by 1 base and V by 5 bases; bases with no gene match: 4. This CDR3 reads CASSWGLAFQETQYF. The DNA of the CDR3 is TGTGCCAGCAGTTGGGGACTAGCGTTCCAAGAGACCCAGTACTTC.

The gene calls are TRBV2 and TRBJ2-3, with D unclear. The V end was cut by 6 bases, the J end by 3 bases, with 7 bases between. Germline V lookup: CDR1 SNHLY, CDR2 FYNNEI. This CDR3 comprises 12 residues. The CDR3 sequence is CASRGWTDTQYF. The CDR3 coding sequence is TGTGCCAGCAGGGGGTGGACAGATACGCAGTATTTT.

This chain links TRBV28 with TRBJ2-6, with a weak D call TRBD1 (7 bases). Trimming removed 3 bases at V and 2 bases at J, with 17 bases between. The CDR3 loop spans 18 amino acids. Germline assignment: CDR1 MDHEN and CDR2 SYDVKM. CDR3 region: CASSFLGQGGAGANVLTF. CDR3 nucleotides: TGTGCCAGCAGTTTCTTGGGGCAGGGGGGAGCTGGGGCCAACGTCCTGACTTTC.

This chain links TRBV6-6 with TRBJ2-7; TRBD1 matches at 9 bases. J gave up 0 bases and V 4 bases, and 4 bases lay outside the gene matches. CDR3 length equals 15 residues. In germline, CDR1 is MNHNY, CDR2 SVGAGI (reference sequence). The CDR3: CASSSPTGGSYEQYF. CDR3 in DNA: TGTGCCAGCAGTTCCCCGACAGGGGGCTCCTACGAGCAGTACTTC.

The chain couples TRBV9 to TRBJ2-3; unclear D gene. CDR3 size: 12 residues. Germline V gene sequence: CDR1 SGDLS, CDR2 YYNGEE. V was shortened by 7 bases and J by 6 bases, with 12 bases between the two germline ends. CDR3 region: CASATIGDTQYF. The DNA of the CDR3 is TGTGCCAGCGCAACAATCGGGGATACGCAGTATTTT.

The chain carries TRBV6-6 and TRBJ1-5, with 9 nucleotides matching TRBD1. After removal of 6 bases from V and 6 bases from J, the junction contained 9 bases not matched to a gene. The CDR3 consists of 15 residues. Germline CDR1 MNHNY, CDR2 SVGAGI (reference sequence). DNA for the CDR3: TGTGCCAGCAGCGACCTGGACAGGGGCAGTCAGCCCCAGCATTTT. Its protein is CASSDLDRGSQPQHF.

This clone was found a few times. This chain links TRBV5-8 with TRBJ2-1; D not certain. CDR3 size: 14 residues. The V end lost 0 bases, the J end lost 1 base, and 5 bases lay between the germline ends. Per germline, CDR1 SGHTS and CDR2 YDEGEE. The CDR3 coding sequence is TGTGCCAGCAGCTTGGGGGGTTCCTACAATGAGCAGTTCTTC. Its protein is CASSLGGSYNEQFF.

The chain combines TRBV27 with TRBJ1-5; D perhaps matches TRBD1 (5 bases). The CDR3 extends over 14 amino acids. V dropped 3 bases and J dropped 4 bases, with 10 bases sitting between them. Germline values: CDR1 MNHEY, CDR2 SMNVEV (reference sequence). The CDR3 nucleotides are TGTGCCAGCAGTTTGGCAGGGTTGAATCAGCCCCAGCATTTT. Amino acids: CASSLAGLNQPQHF.

This CDR3 reads CASSQSNYGQEAFF. CDR3 coding DNA: TGTGCCAGCAGCCAATCGAATTATGGGCAAGAAGCTTTCTTT. The V gene is TRBV16, the J gene TRBJ1-1; D is undetermined. The CDR3 sequence is 14 residues long. Germline CDR1 KGHSY, CDR2 FQNENV. Trimming took 0 bases from V and 8 from J, leaving 13 bases between them.

Points on this clone: The same CDR3 arises from other DNA sequences in this sample as well. This sequence joins TRBV7-9 and TRBJ1-2, with 8 bases aligning to TRBD1. CDR3 size: 13 residues. Trimming took 2 bases from V and 4 from J; bases not matched to a gene: 0. Germline V gene lookup returns CDR1 SEHNR and CDR2 FQNEAQ (reference sequence). The CDR3 here is CASSLQGAYGYTF. The CDR3, as DNA: TGTGCCAGCAGCTTACAGGGGGCCTATGGCTACACCTTC.

V and J are TRBV28 and TRBJ2-7; TRBD1 might be the D (6 bases). Looked up from germline, CDR1 is MDHEN and CDR2 is SYDVKM. Trimming stripped 5 bases from V and 3 bases from J, with 14 bases between. This CDR3 comprises 14 residues. The CDR3 sequence: CASSGGKKNYEQYF. The CDR3 coding sequence is TGTGCCAGCAGTGGGGGCAAAAAAAACTACGAGCAGTACTTC.

The V and J genes are TRBV7-8 and TRBJ2-5, with D possibly being TRBD1 (5 bases). CDR3 length: 16 amino acids. V lost 0 bases, J lost 2 bases, and 13 bases lay in between. Germline-derived CDR1 and CDR2 are SGHVS and FQNEAQ. The CDR3 bases are TGTGCCAGCAGCTTAGCCCAGGGCCTAATACAAGAGACCCAGTACTTC. Translation: CASSLAQGLIQETQYF. The variable domain in full, with the rest retrieved from reference TRBV7-8 and TRBJ2-5, is GAGVSQSPRYKVAKRGQDVALRCDPISGHVSLFWYQQALGQGPEFLTYFQNEAQLDKSGLPSDRFFAERPEGSVSTLKIQRTQQEDSAVYLCASSLAQGLIQETQYFGPGTRLLVL.

The chain links TRBV13 to TRBJ2-2; 8 bases agree with TRBD1. V was clipped by 3 bases and J by 7 bases; unmatched bases: 7. CDR3 length: 15 amino acids. Germline V gene sequence: CDR1 PRHDT, CDR2 FYEKMQ (reference sequence). CDR3 loop: CASSFRAGGLGELFF. The CDR3 nucleotides read TGTGCCAGCAGCTTTCGGGCAGGGGGCCTCGGGGAGCTGTTTTTT.

This clone appeared a single time. The V and J genes are TRBV6-1 and TRBJ2-1, with TRBD1 matching 7 bases. CDR1 MNHNS and CDR2 SASEGT come from the germline V gene. J gave up 16 bases and V 2 bases, and 5 bases lay outside the gene matches. This CDR3 has 11 amino acids. CDR3 amino acids: CASSERDRAFF. The CDR3 coding sequence is TGTGCCAGCAGTGAACGTGACAGGGCCTTCTTC.

V is TRBV7-3 and J is TRBJ1-2; no definite D call. V gave up 5 bases and J gave up 1 base, with 14 bases separating them. This CDR3 spans 15 amino acids. Germline V CDR1 and CDR2: SGHTA, FQGTGA. CDR3 coding DNA: TGTGCCAGCAGCCCGCGGGAAGATCGTAACTATGGCTACACCTTC. The encoded protein is CASSPREDRNYGYTF.

This clone was counted a few times. This chain links TRBV30 with TRBJ2-7, with D maybe TRBD1 (6 bases). Germline CDR1 reads GTSNPN; CDR2 reads SVGIG (reference sequence). Trimming removed 2 bases from V and 7 bases from J, with 15 bases in between. The CDR3 spans 13 residues. The CDR3, as DNA: TGTGCCTGGAGTTTCCAGGGGCCAGGGGAGCAGTACTTC. Translating gives CAWSFQGPGEQYF.

The J gene is TRBJ2-7, the V gene TRBV5-6; TRBD1 matches 8 bases. Germline assignment: CDR1 SGHDT and CDR2 YYEEEE. The CDR3 covers 12 residues. V dropped 2 bases and J dropped 6; count of bases not matched to a gene: 1. DNA for the CDR3: TGTGCCAGCAGCTTAACAGGGGGCGAGCAGTACTTC. Its translation is CASSLTGGEQYF.

The rearrangement uses TRBV5-1 and TRBJ1-1; TRBD1 agrees at 7 bases. Germline V lookup: CDR1 SGHRS, CDR2 YFSETQ. The V gene end was trimmed by 4 bases and the J gene end by 4 bases; junction bases not matched to a gene: 10. The CDR3 runs to 15 residues. The CDR3: CASSHKQGRSTEAFF. The CDR3 DNA follows: TGCGCCAGCAGCCACAAACAGGGGAGGAGCACTGAAGCTTTCTTT.

V gene TRBV23-1 combines with J gene TRBJ2-5, with TRBD2 matching 10 bases. TRBV23-1 belongs to the ORF category, with a function that is uncertain. CDR3 length: 19 amino acids. V trimming: 2 bases; J trimming: 3 bases; junction bases outside the gene matches: 15. As DNA, the CDR3 is TGCGCCAGCAGTCAAACCCCCTTAGCGGGAGGAAAAGGCGAAGAGACCCAGTACTTC. It codes for CASSQTPLAGGKGEETQYF.

CDR3 bases: TGTGCCAGCAGCTTGGGAGGGGGACGACTCACAGATACGCAGTATTTT. It specifies CASSLGGGRLTDTQYF. J is TRBJ2-3 and V is TRBV5-4; weak D call: TRBD1 (6 bases). The germline V and J ends were trimmed by 0 bases and 2 bases, with 13 bases remaining between them. CDR3 length: 16 amino acids. Germline CDR1 and CDR2: SGHNT and YYREEE (reference sequence).

This clone was recorded only once. The V and J genes are TRBV4-1 and TRBJ1-1; 8 bases match TRBD1. The CDR3 has 15 residues. J lost 1 base, V lost 4 bases, and 5 bases had no gene match. Looked up from germline, CDR1 is MGHRA and CDR2 is YSYEKL. The CDR3 region is CASSPWTGTNTEAFF. The DNA of the CDR3 is TGCGCCAGCAGCCCTTGGACAGGGACGAACACTGAAGCTTTCTTT.

The V gene is TRBV28, the J gene TRBJ1-2; tentative D call: TRBD1 (5 bases). Germline CDR1 reads MDHEN; CDR2 reads SYDVKM. Trimming shortened V by 5 bases and J by 2 bases, and 15 bases separated the two germline ends. The CDR3 is 15 amino acids. The CDR3 here is CASSPQGRSNYGYTF. CDR3 in DNA: TGTGCCAGCAGTCCCCAGGGACGATCCAACTATGGCTACACCTTC.

The chain employs TRBV2 and TRBJ2-3; D may be TRBD2 (5 bases). Germline CDR1 and CDR2: SNHLY and FYNNEI. This CDR3 contains 13 residues. V was cut by 7 bases and J by 0 bases, with 8 bases left in between. The CDR3 sequence: CASMDWSTDTQYF. CDR3 in DNA: TGTGCCAGCATGGACTGGAGCACAGATACGCAGTATTTT.

V gene TRBV15 combines with J gene TRBJ2-3; 9 bases map to TRBD2. Per germline, CDR1 LNHNV and CDR2 YYDKDF (reference sequence). This CDR3 comprises 18 residues. Losses at the gene ends were 4 bases for V and 6 bases for J; bases not matched to a gene: 17. CDR3: CATSTPSGGRAWLDTQYF. In DNA form, the CDR3 reads TGTGCCACCAGCACCCCCTCGGGCGGGAGGGCCTGGTTGGATACGCAGTATTTT. The full variable domain, its missing parts supplied by reference TRBV15 and TRBJ2-3, is DAMVIQNPRYQVTQFGKPVTLSCSQTLNHNVMYWYQQKSSQAPKLLFHYYDKDFNNEADTPDNFQSRRPNTSFCFLDIRSPGLGDTAMYLCATSTPSGGRAWLDTQYFGPGTRLTVL.

The chain links TRBV27 to TRBJ1-5; no reliable D call. The CDR3 is 13 amino acids. Germline V gene sequence: CDR1 MNHEY, CDR2 SMNVEV (reference sequence). The ends were cut back, 4 bases at V and 4 bases at J, with 8 bases in the middle. The CDR3 nucleotides are TGTGCCAGCAGTTCCTCCACAAATCAGCCCCAGCATTTT. It yields the protein CASSSSTNQPQHF.

The V and J genes are TRBV7-2 and TRBJ2-7; D unresolved. Trimming shortened V by 6 bases and J by 0 bases, and 9 bases separated the two germline ends. The CDR3 runs 13 residues. The germline V gene encodes CDR1 SGHTA and CDR2 FQGNSA. CDR3 sequence (DNA): TGTGCCAGCAGTCAGTGGATCTCCTACGAGCAGTACTTC. Amino acid sequence: CASSQWISYEQYF.

The gene calls are TRBV6-5 and TRBJ1-1, with a possible D match to TRBD1 (5 bases). CDR1 is MNHEY, CDR2 SVGAGI, per germline. CDR3 length: 15 residues. The ends were cut back, 2 bases at V and 2 bases at J, with 12 bases in the middle. The DNA for the CDR3 is TGTGCCAGCAGTTACGGGGGGGGAATCAACACTGAAGCTTTCTTT. Amino acids: CASSYGGGINTEAFF.

The CDR3 DNA sequence: TGTGCCAGCAGTTTAGCGGGAGGGGGGTTTGTGGAGACCCAGTACTTC. It is translated as CASSLAGGGFVETQYF. The rearrangement uses TRBV28 and TRBJ2-5; 9 bases match TRBD2. The CDR3 loop spans 16 amino acids. Germline assignment: CDR1 MDHEN and CDR2 SYDVKM. J gave up 5 bases and V 2 bases, and 9 bases lay outside the gene matches.

The chain links TRBV6-1 to TRBJ2-7, with D tentatively TRBD1 (5 bases). Trimming took 3 bases from V and 5 from J, leaving 11 bases between them. Germline V gene lookup returns CDR1 MNHNS and CDR2 SASEGT. This CDR3 contains 13 residues. In DNA form, the CDR3 reads TGTGCCAGCAGTGATAGAAGGGGCGACGAGCAGTACTTC. Amino acids: CASSDRRGDEQYF.

The V call is TRBV4-1, the J call TRBJ1-1; the D is unclear. The germline CDR1 and CDR2 sequences are MGHRA and YSYEKL. This CDR3 is built from 14 residues. Trimming removed 1 base from V and 5 bases from J, with 11 bases in between. CDR3 coding DNA: TGCGCCAGCAGCCAAGGGGGAGGGAAGACTGAAGCTTTCTTT. Residues: CASSQGGGKTEAFF.